A selection of T cell receptor beta chains follows, all from one sample in a study of blood T cell repertoires in COVID-19. The table came from immunoSEQ multiplex PCR; TCRdb's copy has only in-frame clones and leaves some out. Among 90,000 to 100,000 clones, 70% to 85% were seen once, and the ten largest hold roughly 10%. Sequenced material: peripheral blood. Every receptor here comes from a man aged 70-80 years with acute or convalescent COVID-19. CDR3s include the opening cysteine and the closing phenylalanine or tryptophan. A D gene is named only where the DNA matches it firmly. Rows give clone size only sometimes, using once, few, many, or a class for an expanded clone.

D: TRBD1; V: TRBV30; size: -; J: TRBJ1-1; DNA: TGTGCCTGGAGGAGAGACAGGGGTTTTTACACTGAAGCTTTCTTT; CDR3: CAWRRDRGFYTEAFF
D: TRBD1; V: TRBV28; size: -; J: TRBJ1-4; DNA: TGTGCCAGCAGTATCCGGACAGGGAGTTCTAGAAAACTGTTTTTT; CDR3: CASSIRTGSSRKLFF
D: TRBD2; V: TRBV28; size: -; J: TRBJ2-1; DNA: TGTGCCAGCAGTTCTCAGCGGGAGAGGGATGAGCAGTTCTTC; CDR3: CASSSQRERDEQFF
D: TRBD2; V: TRBV2; size: once; J: TRBJ2-1; DNA: TGTGCCAGCAGTGAAGCGGGACTAGGGGATGAGCAGTTCTTC; CDR3: CASSEAGLGDEQFF
D: -; V: TRBV7-3; size: -; J: TRBJ1-6; DNA: TGTGCCAGCAGCTTAAGAGGACAGCCGAATTCACCCCTCCACTTT; CDR3: CASSLRGQPNSPLHF
D: TRBD1; V: TRBV29-1; size: -; J: TRBJ1-2; DNA: TGCAGCGTTCGCCCAGGGGGCGCGTTCCCCTCCTATGGCTACACCTTC; CDR3: CSVRPGGAFPSYGYTF
D: -; V: TRBV19; size: -; J: TRBJ1-2; DNA: TGTGCCAGTAGAAGACAGCAACCTAACTATGGCTACACCTTC; CDR3: CASRRQQPNYGYTF
D: -; V: TRBV2; size: -; J: TRBJ2-3; DNA: TGTGCCAGCAGGACAGGCGGAGATACGCAGTATTTT; CDR3: CASRTGGDTQYF
D: -; V: TRBV2; size: -; J: TRBJ2-1; DNA: TGTGCCAGCAGTACGACAGGCTCCTACAATGAGCAGTTCTTC; CDR3: CASSTTGSYNEQFF
D: TRBD1; V: TRBV9; size: -; J: TRBJ2-7; DNA: TGTGCCAGCAGCGTAGCGAGTACAGGGGGCTTCAACGAGCAGTACTTC; CDR3: CASSVASTGGFNEQYF
D: -; V: TRBV30; size: few; J: TRBJ2-1; DNA: TGTGCCTGGAGTGTACTTCATGAGCAGTTCTTC; CDR3: CAWSVLHEQFF
D: TRBD1; V: TRBV9; size: -; J: TRBJ1-2; DNA: TGTGCCAGCAGCGCCCGACAGGGTTCTGGCTACACCTTC; CDR3: CASSARQGSGYTF
D: TRBD1; V: TRBV28; size: -; J: TRBJ1-4; DNA: TGTGCCAGCAGTGTTACAGGGGCCGGAGAAAAACTGTTTTTT; CDR3: CASSVTGAGEKLFF
D: -; V: TRBV2; size: -; J: TRBJ1-2; DNA: TGTGCCAGCACCGAACGAGAGAACTATGGCTACACCTTC; CDR3: CASTERENYGYTF
D: TRBD2; V: TRBV5-1; size: -; J: TRBJ2-7; DNA: TGCGCCAGCAGCTTGGCCGCAAGCGGACTAGCGAACTACGAGCAGTACTTC; CDR3: CASSLAASGLANYEQYF
D: -; V: TRBV5-1; size: -; J: TRBJ1-2; DNA: TGCGCCAGCAGCTTTCAAAATAACTATGGCTACACCTTC; CDR3: CASSFQNNYGYTF
D: TRBD1; V: TRBV2; size: -; J: TRBJ1-2; DNA: TGTGCCAGCAGGACCCCTGTGACAGGGAACTATGGCTACACCTTC; CDR3: CASRTPVTGNYGYTF
D: TRBD1; V: TRBV3-1/TRBV3-2; size: -; J: TRBJ1-5; DNA: TGTGCCAGCAGCCAAGGAGGAACAGGGGGCAATCAGCCCCAGCATTTT; CDR3: CASSQGGTGGNQPQHF
D: -; V: TRBV12-2; size: -; J: TRBJ1-5; DNA: TGTGCAAGTCGCCACTACTCAACGCCGGGACAGGCGCGTCAGCCCCAGCATTTT; CDR3: CASRHYSTPGQARQPQHF
D: -; V: TRBV11-1; size: -; J: TRBJ2-1; DNA: TGTGCCAGCAGGGGGGGCAATGAGCAGTTCTTC; CDR3: CASRGGNEQFF
D: TRBD1; V: TRBV28; size: -; J: TRBJ2-7; DNA: TGTGCCAGCAGCCAGACAGGGAGAGGCGCCTACGAGCAGTACTTC; CDR3: CASSQTGRGAYEQYF
D: -; V: TRBV29-1; size: -; J: TRBJ2-7; DNA: TGCAGCGTTTTCGGGAGATCCTACGAGCAGTACTTC; CDR3: CSVFGRSYEQYF
D: -; V: TRBV6-1; size: -; J: TRBJ1-1; DNA: TGTGCCAGCAGTGGCTCAGGGATGGCGATGAACACTGAAGCTTTCTTT; CDR3: CASSGSGMAMNTEAFF
D: -; V: TRBV6-1; size: -; J: TRBJ2-1; DNA: TGTGCCAGCAGTGAAGCCGGGACTTCAAGCTCCTACAATGAGCAGTTCTTC; CDR3: CASSEAGTSSSYNEQFF
D: TRBD1; V: TRBV7-8; size: -; J: TRBJ1-5; DNA: TGTGCCAGCAGCGGGAGACAGGGACATCAGCCCCAGCATTTT; CDR3: CASSGRQGHQPQHF
D: -; V: TRBV12-5; size: once; J: TRBJ1-1; DNA: TGTGCTAGTGGTTTGGAGAGGGGGAGGGGAACTTTCTTT; CDR3: CASGLERGRGTFF
D: -; V: TRBV6-2/TRBV6-3; size: -; J: TRBJ2-3; DNA: TGTGCCAGCAGTTTATGGAGTGGCAGCAGCACAGATACGCAGTATTTT; CDR3: CASSLWSGSSTDTQYF
D: TRBD2; V: TRBV29-1; size: -; J: TRBJ2-1; DNA: TGCAGCGTTGGGACGGGGGGGCCGAGAAATGAGCAGTTCTTC; CDR3: CSVGTGGPRNEQFF
D: TRBD1; V: TRBV28; size: -; J: TRBJ1-5; DNA: TGTGCCAGCAGTTTACCTATGGGACAGGATAATCAGCCCCAGCATTTT; CDR3: CASSLPMGQDNQPQHF
D: TRBD2; V: TRBV7-2; size: -; J: TRBJ2-2; DNA: TGTGCCAGCAGCTTAGTATCCCAAGTGACTAGCGGGAGTACCGGGGAGCTGTTTTTT; CDR3: CASSLVSQVTSGSTGELFF